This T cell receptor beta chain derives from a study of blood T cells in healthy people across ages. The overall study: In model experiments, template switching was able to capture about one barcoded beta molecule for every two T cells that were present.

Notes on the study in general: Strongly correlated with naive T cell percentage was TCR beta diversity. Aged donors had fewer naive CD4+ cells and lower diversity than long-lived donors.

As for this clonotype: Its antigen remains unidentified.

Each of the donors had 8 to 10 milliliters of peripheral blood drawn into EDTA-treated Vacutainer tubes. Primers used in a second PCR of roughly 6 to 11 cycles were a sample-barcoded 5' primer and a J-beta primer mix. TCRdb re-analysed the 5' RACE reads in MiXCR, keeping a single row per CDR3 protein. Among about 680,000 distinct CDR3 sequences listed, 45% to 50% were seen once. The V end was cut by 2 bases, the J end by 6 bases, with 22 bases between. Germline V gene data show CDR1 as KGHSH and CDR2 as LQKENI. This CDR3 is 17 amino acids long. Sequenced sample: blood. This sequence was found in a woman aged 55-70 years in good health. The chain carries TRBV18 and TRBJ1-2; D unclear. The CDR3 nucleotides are TGTGCCAGCTCACCAATTTACAAACCGGGAAAGAAGGATGGCTACACCTTC. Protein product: CASSPIYKPGKKDGYTF.